This TCR beta chain appears in the sequencing data of a study of blood T cell repertoires in COVID-19. The wider study: The United States, Italy and Spain supplied acute and convalescent COVID-19 samples. From T cells, B-cell-depleted T cells, or PBMCs came the material, which was cDNA or gDNA.

Seattle patients were enrolled while actively infected and followed longitudinally. Per the original methods: Estimates of nucleated cell counts were drawn from the amplification of reference gene primers. TCRdb's table, derived via immunoSEQ multiplex PCR, lists solely in-frame clones and lacks some. V and J calls and clone size are as listed in that table; D and trimming were resolved from the DNA. The sample has about 430,000 clones, around nine tenths seen once. V lost 0 bases to trimming and J lost 5 bases, with 6 bases between them. This CDR3 contains 12 residues. Germline V gene data show CDR1 as GTSNPN and CDR2 as SVGIG (reference sequence).

The clonotype comes from a man aged 18 to 30 with COVID-19, enrolled during active disease. The chain joins TRBV30 to TRBJ2-3; D remains ambiguous. Sequencing was performed on peripheral blood. The CDR3 sequence is CAWSVPGDTQYF. The CDR3 DNA follows: TGTGCCTGGAGTGTACCGGGAGATACGCAGTATTTT. Full variable domain (remainder filled in from reference TRBV30 and TRBJ2-3): SQTIHQWPATLVQPVGSPLSLECTVEGTSNPNLYWYRQAAGRGLQLLFYSVGIGQISSEVPQNLSASRPQDRQFILSSKKLLLSDSGFYLCAWSVPGDTQYFGPGTRLTVL.